This TCR beta chain was profiled in a study of blood T cell repertoires in COVID-19. Study as a whole: The United States, Italy and Spain were the sources of the acute and convalescent COVID-19 samples. The analysed material was cDNA or gDNA that came from T cells, B-cell-depleted T cells, or PBMCs.

Measured with immunoSEQ multiplex PCR; TCRdb has only the in-frame clones, and not every one. Among a few hundred thousand clones, approximately 90% were seen once, and the ten largest hold about 2%. The germline V gene encodes CDR1 SEHNR and CDR2 FQNEAQ (reference sequence). CDR3 length equals 14 residues. J lost 3 bases, V lost 6 bases, and 0 bases had no gene match. This clonotype originated in a woman in her forties or fifties who had recovered from COVID-19. Sequenced sample: peripheral blood. J is TRBJ2-6 and V is TRBV7-9; 9 bases map to TRBD1. The chain's CDR3 is CASRTGGGANVLTF. The CDR3 DNA reads TGTGCCAGCAGGACAGGGGGTGGGGCCAACGTCCTGACTTTC.